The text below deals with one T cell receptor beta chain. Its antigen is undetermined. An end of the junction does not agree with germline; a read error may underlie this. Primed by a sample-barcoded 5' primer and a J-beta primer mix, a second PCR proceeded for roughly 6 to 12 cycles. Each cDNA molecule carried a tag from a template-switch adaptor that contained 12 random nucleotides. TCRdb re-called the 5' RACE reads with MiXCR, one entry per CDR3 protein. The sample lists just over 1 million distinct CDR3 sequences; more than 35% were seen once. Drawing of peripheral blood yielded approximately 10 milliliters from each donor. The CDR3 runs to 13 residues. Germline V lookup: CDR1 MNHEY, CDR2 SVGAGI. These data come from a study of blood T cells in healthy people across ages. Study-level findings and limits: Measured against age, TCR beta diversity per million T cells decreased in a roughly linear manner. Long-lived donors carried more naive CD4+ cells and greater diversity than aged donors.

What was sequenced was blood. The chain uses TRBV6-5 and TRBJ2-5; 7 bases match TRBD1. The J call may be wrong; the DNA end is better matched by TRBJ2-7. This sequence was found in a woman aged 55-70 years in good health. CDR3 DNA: TGTGCCAGCAGTAGACAGGGCTCCCACGAGCAGTACTTC. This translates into CASSRQGSHEQYF.